This T cell receptor (beta chain) is from a study of blood T cell repertoires in COVID-19. With V trimmed by 3 bases and J by 5 bases, 8 bases remained unmatched. The CDR3 is 14 residues long. CDR1 and CDR2 (germline): SQVTM, ANQGSEA. Here immunoSEQ multiplex PCR was the method, and the copy in TCRdb shows in-frame clones only, minus some. The sample carries about 350,000 clones, about 92% recorded once. The clonotype originates from a woman aged 60-75 years with COVID-19, enrolled during active disease. Sequences were obtained from peripheral blood. V usage is TRBV29-1 and J usage is TRBJ1-1, with TRBD1 matching over 8 bases. This CDR3 reads CSVDYQGARTEAFF. In DNA form, the CDR3 reads TGCAGCGTTGATTACCAGGGGGCGCGGACTGAAGCTTTCTTT. Full variable domain (outside the CDR3, taken from reference TRBV29-1 and TRBJ1-1): SAVISQKPSRDICQRGTSLTIQCQVDSQVTMMFWYRQQPGQSLTLIATANQGSEATYESGFVIDKFPISRPNLTFSTLTVSNMSPEDSSIYLCSVDYQGARTEAFFGQGTRLTVV.